The source of this T cell receptor (beta chain) is a study of PD-1 blockade in classical Hodgkin lymphoma. The CDR3 is made up of 12 amino acids. CDR1 and CDR2 (germline): MGHDK, SYGVNS. Between the trimmed V and J ends, which lost 10 bases and 4 bases, there was a span of 13 bases. Only in-frame clones appear in the TCRdb table, and some are missing; sequencing was by immunoSEQ multiplex PCR. This table holds 15,000 to 25,000 clones, 75% to 90% found once. Regarding time point: cycle 4 day 1 (C4D1), after more than five weeks of nivolumab. Each patient's relapse followed autologous stem cell transplantation, and brentuximab vedotin exposure varied. After thawing, PBMCs were subjected to magnetic negative selection to isolate CD8+ T cells.

Here the sequenced sample was CD8+ T cells from blood, taken before the fourth cycle of nivolumab. The TCR originated in a human donor with classical Hodgkin lymphoma. V is TRBV25-1 and J is TRBJ1-1; a weak D match, TRBD1 (5 bases). CDR3: CATSGGVTEAFF. CDR3 DNA: TGTGCCACTTCGGGGGGAGTCACTGAAGCTTTCTTT.